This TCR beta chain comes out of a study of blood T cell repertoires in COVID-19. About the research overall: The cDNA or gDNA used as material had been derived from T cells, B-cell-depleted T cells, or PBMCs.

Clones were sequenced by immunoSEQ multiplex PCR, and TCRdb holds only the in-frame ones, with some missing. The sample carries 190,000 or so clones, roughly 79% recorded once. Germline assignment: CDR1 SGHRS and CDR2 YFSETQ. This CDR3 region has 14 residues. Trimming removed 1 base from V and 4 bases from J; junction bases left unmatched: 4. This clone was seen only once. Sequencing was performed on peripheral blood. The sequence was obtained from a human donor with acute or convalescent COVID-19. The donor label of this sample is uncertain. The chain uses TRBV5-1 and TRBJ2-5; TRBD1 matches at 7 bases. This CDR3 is CASSLQGERETQYF. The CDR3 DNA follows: TGCGCCAGCAGCTTGCAGGGGGAGCGAGAGACCCAGTACTTC.